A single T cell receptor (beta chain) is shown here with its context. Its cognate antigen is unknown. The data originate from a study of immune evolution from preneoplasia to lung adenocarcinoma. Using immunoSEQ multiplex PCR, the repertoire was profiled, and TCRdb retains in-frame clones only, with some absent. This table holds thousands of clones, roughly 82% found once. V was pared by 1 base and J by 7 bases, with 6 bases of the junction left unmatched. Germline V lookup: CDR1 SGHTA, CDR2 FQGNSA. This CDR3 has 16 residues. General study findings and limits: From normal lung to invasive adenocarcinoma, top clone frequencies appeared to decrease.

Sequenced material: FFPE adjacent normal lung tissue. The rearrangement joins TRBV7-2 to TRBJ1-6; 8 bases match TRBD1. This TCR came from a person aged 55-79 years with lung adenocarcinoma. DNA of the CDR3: TGTGCCAGCAGCTTAGAAACGCGGACAGGGAATTCACCCCTCCACTTT. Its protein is CASSLETRTGNSPLHF.